This T cell receptor beta chain was identified during a study of T-cell reconstitution after alpha-beta-depleted transplantation in children. Overall study results and limits: The study traced high day-60 TCRbeta diversity in some patients to surviving recipient T cells and thymic progenitors. Approximately two months post-transplant, alpha-beta T cells reportedly originated from several hundred expanded graft clones.

As for this clonotype: Its antigen is still unknown.

Unique molecular identifiers were incorporated during preparation of the TCRbeta library. TCRdb re-analysed the PCR reads in MiXCR, keeping a single row per CDR3 protein. The sample has fewer than 550,000 distinct CDR3 sequences, more than 9.5% seen once. The CDR3 runs to 14 residues. Germline assignment: CDR1 SGHRS and CDR2 YFSETQ. V trimming: 2 bases; J trimming: 4 bases; junction bases outside the gene matches: 2. This TCR was recovered from a female patient aged 2-9 years who had a stem cell transplant for aplastic anemia, so the T cells may come from the graft donor. The chain recombines TRBV5-1 with TRBJ2-5; 10 bases agree with TRBD2. This specimen was PBMCs, mostly from graft donor cells, taken 180 days after TCRalphabeta/CD19-depleted stem cell transplant. Written as DNA, the CDR3 is TGCGCCAGCAGCTTAAGGACTAGCGGAGAGACCCAGTACTTC. Its protein product is CASSLRTSGETQYF.